This TCR beta chain derives from a study of CD8+CD57+ T cells in acquired aplastic anemia. Genomic DNA constituted the template upon which TCR beta VDJ and CDR3 profiling was performed. TCRdb itself ran the reads through MiXCR, one entry per CDR3 protein. The table lists about 120,000 distinct CDR3 sequences, 58% of them singletons. The CDR3 spans 15 residues. With 1 base clipped from V and 5 bases from J, the junction kept 7 bases outside the gene matches. CDR1 is LGHNA and CDR2 is YSLEER in the germline V gene. Sequencing was done on patients that had shown CD8+CD57+ cell expansion by flow cytometry. Therapy had not been given to patients before blood sampling.

The chain couples TRBV4-3 to TRBJ2-7, with TRBD2 matching 8 bases. This TCR was recovered from a human donor with aplastic anemia. The sequencing sample was made of sorted CD4+, CD8+, or CD8+CD57+ T cells (not recorded which) from PBMCs. CDR3 nucleotide sequence: TGCGCCAGCAGCCAAGGCGGGGGGTTCAACAACGAGCAGTACTTC. This translates into CASSQGGGFNNEQYF.